This paragraph reports one T cell receptor beta chain. This specimen includes other DNA sequences encoding the same CDR3. The CDR3 contains 12 residues. Trimming took off 0 bases at V and 5 bases at J, with 6 bases between the two ends. The germline CDR1 and CDR2 sequences are SGHRS and YFSETQ. This sample was taken from a study of blood T cell repertoires in COVID-19. Original processing notes: By means of reference gene primer amplification, nucleated cell counts were estimated. Repertoires were generated with immunoSEQ multiplex PCR, while TCRdb's copy carries only in-frame clones and drops some. The V and J calls and clone size are taken from that table; D and trimming were inferred from the DNA. The repertoire has 50,000 to 65,000 clones, 85% to 90% of them found once; the top ten carry under 4%.

V gene TRBV5-1 combines with J gene TRBJ2-7; D is unclear. The clonotype was recovered from a man aged 50 or older with active COVID-19. The sample taken for sequencing was peripheral blood. The DNA for the CDR3 is TGCGCCAGCAGCTTGGAACGGGACGAGCAGTACTTC. Residues: CASSLERDEQYF.